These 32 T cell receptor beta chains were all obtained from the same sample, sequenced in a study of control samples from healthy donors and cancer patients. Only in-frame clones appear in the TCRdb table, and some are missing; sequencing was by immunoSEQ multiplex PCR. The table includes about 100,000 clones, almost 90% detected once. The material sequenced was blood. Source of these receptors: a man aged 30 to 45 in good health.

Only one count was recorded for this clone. Written as DNA, the CDR3 is TGTGCCAGCAGCATAAATTCGGGGATCTATGGCTACACCTTC. Its translation: CASSINSGIYGYTF. The chain is built from TRBV7-9 and TRBJ1-2; D not certain. CDR3 size: 14 residues. Germline-derived CDR1 and CDR2 are SEHNR and FQNEAQ (reference sequence). Deletions cut 5 bases from V and 4 bases from J, with 14 bases between. The full variable domain, with the rest looked up from reference TRBV7-9 and TRBJ1-2, is DTGVSQNPRHKITKRGQNVTFRCDPISEHNRLYWYRQTLGQGPEFLTYFQNEAQLEKSRLLSDRFSAERPKGSFSTLEIQRTEQGDSAMYLCASSINSGIYGYTFGSGTRLTVV.

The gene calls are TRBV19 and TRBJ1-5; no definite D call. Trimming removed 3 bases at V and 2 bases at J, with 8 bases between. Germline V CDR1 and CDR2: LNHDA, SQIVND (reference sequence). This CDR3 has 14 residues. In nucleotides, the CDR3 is TGTGCCAGTAGTATTAAGGGAGGCAATCAGCCCCAGCATTTT. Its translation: CASSIKGGNQPQHF. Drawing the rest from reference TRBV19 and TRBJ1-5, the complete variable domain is DGGITQSPKYLFRKEGQNVTLSCEQNLNHDAMYWYRQDPGQGLRLIYYSQIVNDFQKGDIAEGYSVSREKKESFPLTVTSAQKNPTAFYLCASSIKGGNQPQHFGDGTRLSIL.

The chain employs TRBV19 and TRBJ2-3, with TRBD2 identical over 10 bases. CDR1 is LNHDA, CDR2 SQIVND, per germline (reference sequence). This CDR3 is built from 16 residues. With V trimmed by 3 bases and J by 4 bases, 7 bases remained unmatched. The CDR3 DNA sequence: TGTGCCAGTAGTATGGGGGCTAGCGGGAGCCCAGATACGCAGTATTTT. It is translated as CASSMGASGSPDTQYF. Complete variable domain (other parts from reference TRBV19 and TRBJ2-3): DGGITQSPKYLFRKEGQNVTLSCEQNLNHDAMYWYRQDPGQGLRLIYYSQIVNDFQKGDIAEGYSVSREKKESFPLTVTSAQKNPTAFYLCASSMGASGSPDTQYFGPGTRLTVL.

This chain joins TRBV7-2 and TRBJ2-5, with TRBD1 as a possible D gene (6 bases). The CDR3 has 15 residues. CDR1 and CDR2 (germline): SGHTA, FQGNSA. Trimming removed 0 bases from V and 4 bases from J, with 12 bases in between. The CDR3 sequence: CASSLAPGRGETQYF. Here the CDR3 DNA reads TGTGCCAGCAGCTTAGCTCCGGGCAGGGGAGAGACCCAGTACTTC.

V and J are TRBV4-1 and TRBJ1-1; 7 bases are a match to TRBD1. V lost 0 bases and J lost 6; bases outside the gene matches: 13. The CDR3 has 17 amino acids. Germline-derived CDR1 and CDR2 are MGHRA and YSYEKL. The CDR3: CASSQDLAYDRAPEAFF. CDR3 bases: TGCGCCAGCAGCCAAGATCTCGCGTACGACAGGGCCCCTGAAGCTTTCTTT.

In DNA form, the CDR3 reads TGTGCCACCAGTGAACCCCCGGGACAGGGCCCAGATACGCAGTATTTT. Its translation: CATSEPPGQGPDTQYF. V is TRBV24-1 and J is TRBJ2-3, with 9 bases matching TRBD1. CDR3 length equals 16 residues. The J segment lost 4 bases and the V segment lost 4 bases, leaving 8 bases of the junction unmatched. The germline CDR1 and CDR2 sequences are KGHDR and SFDVKD.

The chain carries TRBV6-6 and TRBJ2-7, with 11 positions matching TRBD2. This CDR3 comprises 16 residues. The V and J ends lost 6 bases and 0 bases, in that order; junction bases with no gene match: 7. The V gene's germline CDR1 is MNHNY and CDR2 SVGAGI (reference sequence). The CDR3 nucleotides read TGTGCCAGCAGCACAACTAGCGGGAGTTTCTCCTACGAGCAGTACTTC. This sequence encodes CASSTTSGSFSYEQYF.

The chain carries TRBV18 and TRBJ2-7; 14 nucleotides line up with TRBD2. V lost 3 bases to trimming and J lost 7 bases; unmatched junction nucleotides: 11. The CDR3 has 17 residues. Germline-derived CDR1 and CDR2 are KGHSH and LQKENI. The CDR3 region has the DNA TGTGCCAGCTCACCGGGACTAGCGGGAGTGGCCTGGACGGAGCAGTACTTC. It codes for CASSPGLAGVAWTEQYF.

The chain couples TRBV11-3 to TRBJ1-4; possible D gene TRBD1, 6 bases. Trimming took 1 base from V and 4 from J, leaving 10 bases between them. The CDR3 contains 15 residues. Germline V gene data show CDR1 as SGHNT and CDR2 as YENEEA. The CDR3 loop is CASSLADSYNEKLFF. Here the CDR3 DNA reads TGTGCCAGCAGCTTAGCGGACAGTTATAATGAAAAACTGTTTTTT. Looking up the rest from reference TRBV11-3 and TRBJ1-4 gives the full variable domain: EAGVVQSPRYKIIEKKQPVAFWCNPISGHNTLYWYLQNLGQGPELLIRYENEEAVDDSQLPKDRFSAERLKGVDSTLKIQPAELGDSAVYLCASSLADSYNEKLFFGSGTQLSVL.

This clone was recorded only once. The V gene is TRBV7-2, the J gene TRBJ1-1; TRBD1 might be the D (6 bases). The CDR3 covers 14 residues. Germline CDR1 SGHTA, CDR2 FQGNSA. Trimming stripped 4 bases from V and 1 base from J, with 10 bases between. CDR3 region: CASSSQGSNTEAFF. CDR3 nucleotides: TGTGCCAGCAGCTCACAGGGATCGAACACTGAAGCTTTCTTT.

CDR3 sequence: CASSLGGTNSPLHF. The CDR3 coding sequence is TGCGCCAGCAGCTTGGGTGGGACGAATTCACCCCTCCACTTT. V gene TRBV5-1 combines with J gene TRBJ1-6; TRBD1 might be the D (5 bases). Trimming cost V 0 bases and J 7 bases, with 8 bases left between them. Germline CDR1 is SGHRS and CDR2 is YFSETQ. This CDR3 comprises 14 residues. Complete variable domain (other parts from reference TRBV5-1 and TRBJ1-6): KAGVTQTPRYLIKTRGQQVTLSCSPISGHRSVSWYQQTPGQGLQFLFEYFSETQRNKGNFPGRFSGRQFSNSRSEMNVSTLELGDSALYLCASSLGGTNSPLHFGNGTRLTVT.

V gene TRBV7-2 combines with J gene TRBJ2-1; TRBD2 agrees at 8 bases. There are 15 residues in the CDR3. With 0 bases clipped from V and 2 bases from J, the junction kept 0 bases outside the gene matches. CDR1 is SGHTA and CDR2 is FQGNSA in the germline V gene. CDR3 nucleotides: TGTGCCAGCAGCTTAGCCGGGAGGGCCTACAATGAGCAGTTCTTC. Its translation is CASSLAGRAYNEQFF.

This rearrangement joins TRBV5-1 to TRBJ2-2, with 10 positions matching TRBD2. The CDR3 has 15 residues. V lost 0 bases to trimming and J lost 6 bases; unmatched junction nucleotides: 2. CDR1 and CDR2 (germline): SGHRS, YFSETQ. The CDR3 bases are TGCGCCAGCAGCTTGGACCTAGCGGGAGCCGGGGAGCTGTTTTTT. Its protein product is CASSLDLAGAGELFF. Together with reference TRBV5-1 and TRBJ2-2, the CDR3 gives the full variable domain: KAGVTQTPRYLIKTRGQQVTLSCSPISGHRSVSWYQQTPGQGLQFLFEYFSETQRNKGNFPGRFSGRQFSNSRSEMNVSTLELGDSALYLCASSLDLAGAGELFFGEGSRLTVL.

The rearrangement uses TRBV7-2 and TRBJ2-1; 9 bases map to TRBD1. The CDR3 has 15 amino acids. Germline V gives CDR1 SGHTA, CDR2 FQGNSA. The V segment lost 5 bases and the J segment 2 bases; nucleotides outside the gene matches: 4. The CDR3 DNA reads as TGTGCCAGCAGCGCGGACAGGGGCCCCTACAATGAGCAGTTCTTC. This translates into CASSADRGPYNEQFF.

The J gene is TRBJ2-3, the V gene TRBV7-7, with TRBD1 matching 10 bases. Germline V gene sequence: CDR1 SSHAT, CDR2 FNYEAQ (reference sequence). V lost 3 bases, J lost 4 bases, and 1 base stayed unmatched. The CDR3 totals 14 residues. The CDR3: CASSLTGGSDTQYF. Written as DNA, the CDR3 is TGTGCCAGCAGCTTGACAGGGGGCTCAGATACGCAGTATTTT.

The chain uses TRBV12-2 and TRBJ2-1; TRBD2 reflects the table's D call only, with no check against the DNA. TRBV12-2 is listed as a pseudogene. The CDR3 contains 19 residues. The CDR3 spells CASRLAHGASGSRCNEQFF. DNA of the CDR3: TGTGCAAGTCGCTTAGCGCATGGGGCTAGCGGGAGTAGGTGCAATGAGCAGTTCTTC.

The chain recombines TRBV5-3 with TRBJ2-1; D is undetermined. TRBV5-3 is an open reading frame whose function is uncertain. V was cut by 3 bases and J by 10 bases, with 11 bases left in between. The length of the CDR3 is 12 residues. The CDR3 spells CARSSPRREQFF. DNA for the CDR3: TGTGCCAGAAGCTCTCCTCGTAGGGAGCAGTTCTTC.

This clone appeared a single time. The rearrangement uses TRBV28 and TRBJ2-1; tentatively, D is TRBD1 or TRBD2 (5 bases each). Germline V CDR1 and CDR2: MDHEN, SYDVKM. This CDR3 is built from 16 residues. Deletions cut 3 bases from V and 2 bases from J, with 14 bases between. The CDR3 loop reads CASSFVRESPYNEQFF. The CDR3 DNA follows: TGTGCCAGCAGTTTCGTCAGGGAGAGTCCCTACAATGAGCAGTTCTTC.

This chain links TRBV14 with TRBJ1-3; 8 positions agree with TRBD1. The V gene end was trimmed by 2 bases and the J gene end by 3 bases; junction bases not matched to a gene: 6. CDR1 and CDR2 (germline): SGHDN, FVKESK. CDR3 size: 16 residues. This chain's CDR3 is CASSQRGQGFGNTIYF. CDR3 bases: TGTGCCAGCAGCCAACGAGGACAGGGTTTTGGAAACACCATATATTTT.

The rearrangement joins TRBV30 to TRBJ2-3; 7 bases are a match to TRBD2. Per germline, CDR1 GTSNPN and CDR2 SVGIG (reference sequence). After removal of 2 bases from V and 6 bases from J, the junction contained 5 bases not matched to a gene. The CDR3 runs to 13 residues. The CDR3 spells CAWSLREMDTQYF. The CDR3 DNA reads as TGTGCCTGGAGTTTGCGGGAGATGGATACGCAGTATTTT.

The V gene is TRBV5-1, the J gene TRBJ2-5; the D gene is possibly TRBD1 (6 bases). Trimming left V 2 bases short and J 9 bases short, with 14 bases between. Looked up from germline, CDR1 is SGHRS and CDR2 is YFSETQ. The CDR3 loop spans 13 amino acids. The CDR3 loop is CASSFQGSGAQYF. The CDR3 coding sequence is TGCGCCAGCAGCTTCCAGGGGTCTGGGGCCCAGTACTTC.

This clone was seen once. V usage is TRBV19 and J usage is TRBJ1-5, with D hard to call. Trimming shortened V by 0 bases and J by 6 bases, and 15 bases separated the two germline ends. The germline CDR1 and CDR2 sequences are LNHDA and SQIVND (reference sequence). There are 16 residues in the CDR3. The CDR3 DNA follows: TGTGCCAGTAGTATAGACGGGGTGAGTGATGGTCAGCCCCAGCATTTT. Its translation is CASSIDGVSDGQPQHF.

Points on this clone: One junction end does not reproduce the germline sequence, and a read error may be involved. CDR3: CATSDFDRYSF. The DNA of the CDR3 is TGTGCCACCAGTGATTTCGACAGATATTCCTTC. This chain links TRBV24-1 with TRBJ1-2; D might be TRBD1 (5 bases). Per the germline V gene, CDR1 is KGHDR and CDR2 is SFDVKD. This CDR3 comprises 11 residues.

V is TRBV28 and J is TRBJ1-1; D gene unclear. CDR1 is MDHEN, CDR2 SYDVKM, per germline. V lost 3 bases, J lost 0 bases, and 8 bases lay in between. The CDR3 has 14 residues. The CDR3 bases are TGTGCCAGCAGTTTCTTCGGCTTGAACACTGAAGCTTTCTTT. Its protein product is CASSFFGLNTEAFF.

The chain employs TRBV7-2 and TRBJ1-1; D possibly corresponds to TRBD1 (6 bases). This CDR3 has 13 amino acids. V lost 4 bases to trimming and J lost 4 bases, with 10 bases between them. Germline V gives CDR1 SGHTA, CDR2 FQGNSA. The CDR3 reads CASSSRGGTEAFF. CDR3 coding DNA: TGTGCCAGCAGCTCAAGGGGGGGCACTGAAGCTTTCTTT. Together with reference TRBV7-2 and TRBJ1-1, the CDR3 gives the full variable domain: GAGVSQSPSNKVTEKGKDVELRCDPISGHTALYWYRQSLGQGLEFLIYFQGNSAPDKSGLPSDRFSAERTGGSVSTLTIQRTQQEDSAVYLCASSSRGGTEAFFGQGTRLTVV.

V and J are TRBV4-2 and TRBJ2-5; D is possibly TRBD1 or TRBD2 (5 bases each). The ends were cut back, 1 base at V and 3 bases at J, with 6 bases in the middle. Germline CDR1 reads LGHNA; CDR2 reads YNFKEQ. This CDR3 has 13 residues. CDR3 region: CASSQGDEETQYF. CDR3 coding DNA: TGTGCCAGCAGCCAAGGGGACGAAGAGACCCAGTACTTC.

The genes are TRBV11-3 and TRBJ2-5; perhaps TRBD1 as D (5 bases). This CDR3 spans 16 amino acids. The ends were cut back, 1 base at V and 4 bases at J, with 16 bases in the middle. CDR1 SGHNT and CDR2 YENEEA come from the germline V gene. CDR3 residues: CASSLGWGPQGETQYF. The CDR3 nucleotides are TGTGCCAGCAGCTTAGGATGGGGTCCTCAGGGAGAGACCCAGTACTTC.

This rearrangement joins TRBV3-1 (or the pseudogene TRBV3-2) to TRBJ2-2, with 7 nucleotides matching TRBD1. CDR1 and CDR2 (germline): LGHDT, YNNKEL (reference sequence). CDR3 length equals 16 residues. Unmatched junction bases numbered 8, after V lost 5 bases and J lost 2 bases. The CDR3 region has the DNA TGTGCCAGCAGCTTCAAGGGACAGAGAAACACCGGGGAGCTGTTTTTT. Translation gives CASSFKGQRNTGELFF.

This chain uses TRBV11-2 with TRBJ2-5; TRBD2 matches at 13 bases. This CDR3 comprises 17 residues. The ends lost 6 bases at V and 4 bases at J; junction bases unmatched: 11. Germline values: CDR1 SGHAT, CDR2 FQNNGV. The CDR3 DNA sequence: TGTGCCAGCAGTTTTCTTCAACTAGCGGGAGGGCCAGAGACCCAGTACTTC. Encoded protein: CASSFLQLAGGPETQYF. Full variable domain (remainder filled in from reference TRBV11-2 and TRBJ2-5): EAGVAQSPRYKIIEKRQSVAFWCNPISGHATLYWYQQILGQGPKLLIQFQNNGVVDDSQLPKDRFSAERLKGVDSTLKIQPAKLEDSAVYLCASSFLQLAGGPETQYFGPGTRLLVL.

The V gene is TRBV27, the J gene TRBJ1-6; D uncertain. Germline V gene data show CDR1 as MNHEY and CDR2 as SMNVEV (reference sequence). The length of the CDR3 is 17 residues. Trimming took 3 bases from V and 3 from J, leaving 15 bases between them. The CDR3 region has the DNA TGTGCCAGCAGTTTTAAGGCACAATTCTTCTATAATTCACCCCTCCACTTT. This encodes CASSFKAQFFYNSPLHF.

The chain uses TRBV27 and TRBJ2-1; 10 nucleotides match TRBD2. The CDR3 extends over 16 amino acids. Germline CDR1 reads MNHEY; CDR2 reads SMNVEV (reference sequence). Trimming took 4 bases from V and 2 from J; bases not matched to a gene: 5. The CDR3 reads CASSSLAGLTYNEQFF. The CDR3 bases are TGTGCCAGCAGTTCACTAGCGGGACTCACCTACAATGAGCAGTTCTTC.

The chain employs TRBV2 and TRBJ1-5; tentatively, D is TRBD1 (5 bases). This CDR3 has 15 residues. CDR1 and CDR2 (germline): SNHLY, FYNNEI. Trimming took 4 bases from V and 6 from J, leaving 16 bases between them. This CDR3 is CASSARSQGVQPQHF. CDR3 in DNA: TGTGCCAGCAGTGCTCGGAGTCAGGGTGTTCAGCCCCAGCATTTT.